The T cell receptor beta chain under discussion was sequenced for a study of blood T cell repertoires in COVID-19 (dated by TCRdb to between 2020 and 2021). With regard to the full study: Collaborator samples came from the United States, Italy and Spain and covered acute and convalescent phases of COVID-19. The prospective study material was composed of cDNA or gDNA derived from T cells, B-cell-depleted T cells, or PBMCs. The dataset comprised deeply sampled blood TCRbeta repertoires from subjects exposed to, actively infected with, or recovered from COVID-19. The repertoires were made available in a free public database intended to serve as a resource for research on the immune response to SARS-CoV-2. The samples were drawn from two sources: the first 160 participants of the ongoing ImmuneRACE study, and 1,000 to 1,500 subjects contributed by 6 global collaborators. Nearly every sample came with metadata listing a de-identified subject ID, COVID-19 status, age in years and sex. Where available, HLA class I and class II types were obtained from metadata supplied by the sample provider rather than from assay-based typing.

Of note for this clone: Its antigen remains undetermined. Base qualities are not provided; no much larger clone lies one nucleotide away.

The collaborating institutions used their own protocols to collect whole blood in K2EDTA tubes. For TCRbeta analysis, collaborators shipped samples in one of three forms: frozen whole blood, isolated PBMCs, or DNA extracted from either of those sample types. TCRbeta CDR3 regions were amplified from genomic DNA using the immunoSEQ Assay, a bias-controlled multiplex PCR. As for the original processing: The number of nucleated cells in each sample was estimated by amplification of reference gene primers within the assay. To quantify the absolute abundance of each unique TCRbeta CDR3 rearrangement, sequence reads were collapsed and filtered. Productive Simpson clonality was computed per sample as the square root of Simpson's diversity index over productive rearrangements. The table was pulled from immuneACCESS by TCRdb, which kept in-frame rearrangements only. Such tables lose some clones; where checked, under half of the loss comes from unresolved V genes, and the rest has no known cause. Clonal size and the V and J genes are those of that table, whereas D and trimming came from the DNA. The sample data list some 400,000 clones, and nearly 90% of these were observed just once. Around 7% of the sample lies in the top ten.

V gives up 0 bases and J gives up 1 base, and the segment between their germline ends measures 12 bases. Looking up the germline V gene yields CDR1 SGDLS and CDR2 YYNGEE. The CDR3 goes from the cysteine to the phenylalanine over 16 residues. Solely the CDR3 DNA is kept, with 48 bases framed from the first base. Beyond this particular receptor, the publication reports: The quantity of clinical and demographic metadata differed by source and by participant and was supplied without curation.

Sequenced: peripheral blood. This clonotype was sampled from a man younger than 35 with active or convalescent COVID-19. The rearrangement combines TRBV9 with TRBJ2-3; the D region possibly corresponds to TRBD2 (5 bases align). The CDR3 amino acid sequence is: CASSVDSGWGTDTQYF. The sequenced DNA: TGTGCCAGCAGCGTAGACAGCGGTTGGGGCACAGATACGCAGTATTTT. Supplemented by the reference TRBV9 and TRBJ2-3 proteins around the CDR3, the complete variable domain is DSGVTQTPKHLITATGQRVTLRCSPRSGDLSVYWYQQSLDQGLQFLIQYYNGEERAKGNILERFSAQQFPDLHSELNLSSLELGDSALYFCASSVDSGWGTDTQYFGPGTRLTVL.